What follows are 4 T cell receptor beta chains derived from one specimen sequenced in a study of blood T cell repertoires in COVID-19. TCRdb keeps only in-frame clones here, not all; method: immunoSEQ multiplex PCR. Among tens of thousands of clones listed, approximately 84% were seen once. Sequenced input: peripheral blood. Receptors originate from a human donor in a cohort sampled during active COVID-19.

The chain combines TRBV5-1 with TRBJ2-2, with TRBD1 matching 8 bases. J gave up 4 bases and V 4 bases, and 6 bases lay outside the gene matches. CDR3 size: 15 residues. Germline CDR1 is SGHRS and CDR2 is YFSETQ. The CDR3 loop is CASSLTDRVTGELFF. In DNA, the CDR3 is TGCGCCAGCAGCCTGACGGACAGGGTCACCGGGGAGCTGTTTTTT.

This CDR3 reads CASSPTSLTDTQYF. CDR3 in DNA: TGTGCCAGCAGTCCCACTAGTTTAACAGATACGCAGTATTTT. The chain combines TRBV6-5 with TRBJ2-3, with a tentative D call TRBD2 (5 bases). The V and J ends lost 5 bases and 3 bases respectively, with 12 bases between them. CDR3 length equals 14 residues. Germline CDR1 and CDR2: MNHEY and SVGAGI.

V and J are TRBV3-1 (or the pseudogene TRBV3-2) and TRBJ1-2, with no clear D. V was pared by 1 base and J by 8 bases, with 14 bases between. The CDR3 is made up of 14 amino acids. Germline V gives CDR1 LGHDT, CDR2 YNNKEL (reference sequence). CDR3 protein: CASSQVVARGGYTF. The CDR3 bases are TGTGCCAGCAGCCAAGTTGTAGCGCGGGGAGGCTACACCTTC.

The V call is TRBV16, the J call TRBJ1-5; 9 bases line up with TRBD1. Trimming took 4 bases from V and 7 from J; bases not matched to a gene: 8. Germline V lookup: CDR1 KGHSY, CDR2 FQNENV. The CDR3 runs to 15 residues. CDR3 region: CASSRDRVGAQPQHF. The CDR3 nucleotides read TGTGCCAGCAGCCGGGACAGGGTAGGGGCACAGCCCCAGCATTTT.